This is a list of T cell receptor beta chains from one sample in a study of T cells in Graves' hyperthyroidism and ophthalmopathy. MiXCR, applied by TCRdb to the multiplex PCR reads, yields one record per CDR3 protein. Here the sample spans 350,000 to 400,000 distinct CDR3 sequences, about a fifth being singletons. The sample taken for sequencing was blood. The receptors here all came from a man between 18 and 35 years old with Graves' ophthalmopathy. Each CDR3 is given with its conserved first and last residue. A D gene is named only where the DNA matches it firmly. The size of a clone is reported for some rows only, either as once, few or many, or as a class for expanded clones.

D	V	size	J	CDR3	DNA
-	TRBV3-1	many	TRBJ1-1	CASSPGGRTEAFF	TGTGCCAGCAGCCCCGGGGGGAGGACTGAAGCTTTCTTT
-	TRBV29-1	few	TRBJ2-7	CSVTGSSSYEQYF	TGCAGCGTAACAGGGTCCAGCTCCTACGAGCAGTACTTC
-	TRBV3-1	many	TRBJ1-2	CASSQDGSAPLYGYTF	TGTGCCAGCAGCCAAGATGGGTCAGCTCCACTCTATGGCTACACCTTC
-	TRBV15	once	TRBJ1-4	CATSSLTSTNEKLFF	TGTGCCACCAGCAGTTTGACCTCAACTAATGAAAAACTGTTTTTT
TRBD2	TRBV14	-	TRBJ2-5	CASRPTSVRETQYF	TGTGCCAGCAGGCCGACTAGCGTGCGAGAGACCCAGTACTTC
TRBD1	TRBV20-1	many	TRBJ1-2	CSARETGNYGYTF	TGCAGTGCTAGAGAGACAGGGAACTATGGCTACACCTTC
TRBD1	TRBV12-3/TRBV12-4	-	TRBJ2-1	CASSPTGGINEQFF	TGTGCCAGCAGTCCGACAGGGGGCATAAATGAGCAGTTCTTC
-	TRBV11-2	many	TRBJ1-1	CASRNGQFEAFF	TGTGCCAGCAGGAACGGACAATTTGAAGCTTTCTTT
-	TRBV10-3	few	TRBJ1-1	CAISSVFGVNTEAFF	TGTGCCATCAGTAGTGTCTTCGGGGTGAACACTGAAGCTTTCTTT
-	TRBV4-1	-	TRBJ1-3	CASSQERHRNTIYF	TGCGCCAGCAGCCAAGAAAGACACAGAAACACCATATATTTT